This TCR beta chain was identified in a study of spatial heterogeneity in lung cancer. Study-wide context: As counted in raw reads, each unique TCR and UMI combination appeared more than ten times on average.

Trimming took 1 base from V and 13 from J, leaving 19 bases between them. The CDR3 runs 13 residues. Germline lookup yields CDR1 DFQATT and CDR2 SNEGSKA (reference sequence). From the 5' RACE reads, TCRdb called clonotypes with MiXCR, one entry per CDR3 protein. The sample includes 40,000 to 45,000 distinct CDR3 sequences, roughly 13% of them seen just once. Time point given: sample taken at primary tumor resection. In its sample, this clonotype was seen many times. This receptor was taken from a male donor with early-stage non-small cell lung cancer. The chain links TRBV20-1 to TRBJ1-2; D remains unclear. The material sequenced was PBMCs, taken at surgery. CDR3 protein: CSARVLVVTGPTF. The CDR3 DNA follows: TGCAGTGCTAGAGTTCTGGTGGTGACCGGTCCCACCTTC.